These 22 T cell receptor beta chains were all obtained from the same sample, sequenced in a study of shared clonotypes between healthy human individuals (dated by TCRdb to 2018 to 2021). CD8 naive samples were obtained by positive selection for CCR7 among CD45RO-negative cells, yielding a CD45RA+CCR7+ population from which TemRA cells were excluded. Receptors were amplified or captured by the immunoSEQ multiplex PCR assay. The immuneACCESS repertoire file appears here via TCRdb, limited to in-frame rearrangements. These files lack a portion of the clones; in checked studies, under half of the deficit traces to unresolved V genes, and the cause of the others is not known. For this sample the table gives around 1.9 million clones, of which over 85% were detected only once. Together, the top ten hold around 1.7% of the sample. Sequenced material: naive CD8+ T cells from PBMCs. The cell subset or site label here, explained by the study, means: CD45RA+CCR7+. These TCRs come from a young man in good health. Some clones in this sample may be carry-over from other donors' samples.

To note about this clone: Other DNA sequences of this sample code for an identical CDR3. The V gene is TRBV6-6, the J gene TRBJ2-5; D call uncertain. Trimming took off 0 bases at V and 5 bases at J, with 4 bases between the two ends. The germline V gene encodes CDR1 MNHNY and CDR2 SVGAGI (reference sequence). The CDR3 sequence is 12 residues long. The CDR3 nucleotides are TGTGCCAGCAGTTACTCCCGGGAGACCCAGTACTTC. It translates to CASSYSRETQYF.

About this clone: Other DNA variants within this sample encode the same CDR3. The rearrangement uses TRBV19 and TRBJ1-5; unclear D gene. V was trimmed by 1 base and J by 1 base, leaving 8 bases between them. The CDR3 runs 15 residues. The germline gives CDR1 LNHDA, CDR2 SQIVND (reference sequence). The CDR3 region has the DNA TGTGCCAGTAGTATAGTAGACGCAAGCAATCAGCCCCAGCATTTT. This codes for CASSIVDASNQPQHF. Complete variable domain (other parts from reference TRBV19 and TRBJ1-5): DGGITQSPKYLFRKEGQNVTLSCEQNLNHDAMYWYRQDPGQGLRLIYYSQIVNDFQKGDIAEGYSVSREKKESFPLTVTSAQKNPTAFYLCASSIVDASNQPQHFGDGTRLSIL.

This chain links TRBV7-9 with TRBJ1-1; D is perhaps TRBD1 (5 bases). With 1 base removed from V and 7 bases from J, the gap between germline ends came to 13 bases. This CDR3 contains 14 residues. Germline values: CDR1 SEHNR, CDR2 FQNEAQ (reference sequence). For the CDR3, the DNA is TGTGCCAGCAGCTTAGTCGTTCTGGGGGGTGAAGCTTTCTTT. Amino acids: CASSLVVLGGEAFF.

This chain joins TRBV28 and TRBJ2-7; TRBD1 or TRBD2 may be the D gene (6 bases each). Germline V gene data show CDR1 as MDHEN and CDR2 as SYDVKM. V lost 2 bases and J lost 0, with 17 bases in between. The CDR3 spans 17 residues. CDR3 DNA: TGTGCCAGCAGTTTAGCAGCTGGAGGGGGGAGCTCCTACGAGCAGTACTTC. It specifies CASSLAAGGGSSYEQYF. Drawing the rest from reference TRBV28 and TRBJ2-7, the complete variable domain is DVKVTQSSRYLVKRTGEKVFLECVQDMDHENMFWYRQDPGLGLRLIYFSYDVKMKEKGDIPEGYSVSREKKERFSLILESASTNQTSMYLCASSLAAGGGSSYEQYFGPGTRLTVT.

This chain links TRBV28 with TRBJ2-7; no clear D. Trimming took 5 bases from V and 7 from J, leaving 9 bases between them. CDR1 and CDR2 (germline): MDHEN, SYDVKM. The CDR3 covers 11 residues. CDR3 loop: CASSRVPEQYF. CDR3 nucleotide sequence: TGTGCCAGCAGTCGCGTCCCTGAGCAGTACTTC.

The rearrangement links TRBV10-1 to TRBJ2-4; TRBD2 is a possible D gene (5 bases). The CDR3 is made up of 18 amino acids. From germline, CDR1 is WNHNN and CDR2 SYGVQD (reference sequence). The V end lost 3 bases, the J end lost 1 base, and 19 bases lay between the germline ends. The chain's CDR3 is CASSDRTPASAAKNIQYF. In DNA form, the CDR3 reads TGCGCCAGCAGTGACAGGACTCCTGCCTCCGCGGCCAAAAACATTCAGTACTTC.

About this clone: Additional DNA sequences in this sample encode the identical CDR3. The chain is built from TRBV5-1 and TRBJ2-1, with D maybe TRBD2 (6 bases). The V end lost 2 bases, the J end lost 2 bases, and 11 bases lay between the germline ends. CDR1 and CDR2 from the germline V gene are SGHRS and YFSETQ. CDR3 length: 15 amino acids. Here the CDR3 DNA reads TGCGCCAGCAGCTTAGGTGGGGGGACCTACAATGAGCAGTTCTTC. It encodes CASSLGGGTYNEQFF.

J is TRBJ2-7 and V is TRBV6-5, with D perhaps TRBD1 or TRBD2 (5 bases each). The CDR3 is made up of 14 amino acids. Germline loops: CDR1 MNHEY, CDR2 SVGAGI. Trimming shortened V by 0 bases and J by 7 bases, and 13 bases separated the two germline ends. CDR3 amino acids: CASSYSGTYKEQYF. The CDR3 bases are TGTGCCAGCAGTTACTCGGGGACGTATAAGGAGCAGTACTTC.

This chain uses TRBV5-1 with TRBJ2-1; TRBD2 aligns across 12 bases. Trimming removed 4 bases from V and 6 bases from J; junction bases left unmatched: 5. The CDR3 has 15 residues. In germline, CDR1 is SGHRS, CDR2 YFSETQ. DNA of the CDR3: TGCGCCAGCAGCCCCTTACTAGCGGGAGGCAATGAGCAGTTCTTC. As protein: CASSPLLAGGNEQFF.

The CDR3 DNA sequence: TGTGCCAGCAGGCAGCCTGGAGGGGCGCAGAATGGCTACACCTTC. The encoded protein is CASRQPGGAQNGYTF. The chain has TRBV5-4 and TRBJ1-2; TRBD1 is a possible D gene (5 bases). Germline values: CDR1 SGHNT, CDR2 YYREEE (reference sequence). V lost 5 bases, J lost 6 bases, and 20 bases lay in between. The CDR3 is made up of 15 amino acids.

As DNA, the CDR3 is TGTGCCAGCCGTCCTGGAGGTTGGGAAAAACTGTTTTTT. The encoded protein is CASRPGGWEKLFF. V and J are TRBV28 and TRBJ1-4; no clear D. This CDR3 has 13 amino acids. V lost 8 bases, J lost 8 bases, and 15 bases lay in between. Germline V lookup: CDR1 MDHEN, CDR2 SYDVKM.

The chain is built from TRBV30 and TRBJ2-7; 8 bases line up with TRBD1. The CDR3 has 17 amino acids. Looked up from germline, CDR1 is GTSNPN and CDR2 is SVGIG (reference sequence). The V and J ends lost 0 bases and 3 bases, in that order; junction bases with no gene match: 13. The CDR3 DNA reads TGTGCCTGGAGTGTACTCCTTACTCCGACAGGGGTCTACGAGCAGTACTTC. Translating gives CAWSVLLTPTGVYEQYF.

The CDR3 sequence: CASSFPSGNYEQYF. For the CDR3, the DNA is TGTGCCAGCAGTTTTCCCAGCGGCAACTACGAGCAGTACTTC. This chain uses TRBV6-6 with TRBJ2-7; possibly TRBD2 for D (5 bases). The CDR3 consists of 14 residues. In germline, CDR1 is MNHNY, CDR2 SVGAGI (reference sequence). V dropped 4 bases and J dropped 3 bases, with 13 bases sitting between them.

The chain uses TRBV7-9 and TRBJ1-1; D possibly corresponds to TRBD1 (5 bases). Trimming pared 4 bases from V and 7 bases from J, leaving 13 bases between. Germline CDR1 reads SEHNR; CDR2 reads FQNEAQ (reference sequence). The CDR3 is 13 amino acids. CDR3 DNA: TGTGCCAGCAGCTCTGGGGGTAGGGATGAAGCTTTCTTT. It yields the protein CASSSGGRDEAFF.

The chain recombines TRBV19 with TRBJ2-1; D is uncertain. CDR3 length: 14 amino acids. The germline V gene encodes CDR1 LNHDA and CDR2 SQIVND (reference sequence). The V end lost 3 bases, the J end lost 8 bases, and 14 bases lay between the germline ends. DNA for the CDR3: TGTGCCAGTAGTATCCGAAGCCATGAGGATGAGCAGTTCTTC. As protein: CASSIRSHEDEQFF.

J is TRBJ2-7 and V is TRBV25-1; 7 bases are a match to TRBD1. J was trimmed by 3 bases and V by 6 bases; bases with no gene match: 11. Germline V lookup: CDR1 MGHDK, CDR2 SYGVNS. This CDR3 has 15 residues. The CDR3 bases are TGTGCCAGCAGCGGAACGCCGGGACAGATCTACGAGCAGTACTTC. Protein: CASSGTPGQIYEQYF.

The chain employs TRBV28 and TRBJ1-3; D remains unclear. The CDR3 is made up of 14 amino acids. Germline CDR1 is MDHEN and CDR2 is SYDVKM. Deletions cut 4 bases from V and 1 base from J, with 8 bases between. This chain's CDR3 is CASSSWGSGNTIYF. CDR3 nucleotide sequence: TGTGCCAGCAGTTCATGGGGATCTGGAAACACCATATATTTT.

The chain carries TRBV5-4 and TRBJ2-7; 8 bases agree with TRBD1. CDR1 SGHNT and CDR2 YYREEE come from the germline V gene (reference sequence). V shed 0 bases and J 4 bases; nucleotides not matched to a gene: 6. The CDR3 loop spans 15 amino acids. CDR3 in amino acids: CASSLEGTGFYEQYF. The CDR3 DNA sequence: TGTGCCAGCAGCTTGGAGGGGACAGGATTTTACGAGCAGTACTTC.

Regarding this clone: This same CDR3 is encoded by further DNA sequences in the sample. The chain carries TRBV9 and TRBJ1-1; unclear D gene. The CDR3 has 13 residues. Germline V gene lookup returns CDR1 SGDLS and CDR2 YYNGEE. The germline V and J ends were trimmed by 0 bases and 2 bases, with 5 bases remaining between them. The CDR3 is CASSVEGNTEAFF. The DNA of the CDR3 is TGTGCCAGCAGCGTAGAAGGTAACACTGAAGCTTTCTTT. The whole variable domain, remainder taken from reference TRBV9 and TRBJ1-1, is DSGVTQTPKHLITATGQRVTLRCSPRSGDLSVYWYQQSLDQGLQFLIQYYNGEERAKGNILERFSAQQFPDLHSELNLSSLELGDSALYFCASSVEGNTEAFFGQGTRLTVV.

The chain employs TRBV2 and TRBJ1-4; unclear D gene. Germline lookup yields CDR1 SNHLY and CDR2 FYNNEI. V dropped 5 bases and J dropped 8 bases, with 15 bases sitting between them. This CDR3 has 14 amino acids. The CDR3 nucleotides read TGTGCCAGCAGTCAGGTGACCCGCCGGGAAAAACTGTTTTTT. Translated: CASSQVTRREKLFF.

Comments on this clone: This CDR3 is also generated by other DNA sequences in the sample. The rearrangement links TRBV6-6 to TRBJ1-5; no clear D gene. Germline V lookup: CDR1 MNHNY, CDR2 SVGAGI (reference sequence). The CDR3 is 12 amino acids. V was cut by 2 bases and J by 4 bases, with 3 bases left in between. The CDR3 spells CASSYLNQPQHF. CDR3 nucleotides: TGTGCCAGCAGTTACCTTAATCAGCCCCAGCATTTT.

This clone has just one count. The chain uses TRBV11-1 and TRBJ2-7; D is uncertain. The germline V and J ends were trimmed by 5 bases and 3 bases, with 14 bases remaining between them. The CDR3 covers 14 residues. In germline, CDR1 is SGHAT, CDR2 FQDESV (reference sequence). The CDR3 loop reads CASSQRDGLYEQYF. The CDR3 coding sequence is TGTGCCAGCAGCCAAAGAGATGGCCTCTACGAGCAGTACTTC.